This T cell receptor (beta chain) emerged from a study of blood T cell repertoires in COVID-19. The assay was immunoSEQ multiplex PCR, and TCRdb's table has in-frame clones only and misses some. This sample has about 320,000 clones, with about 90% found just once. The CDR3 sequence is 16 residues long. Trimming pared 0 bases from V and 1 base from J, leaving 12 bases between. Germline V gene data show CDR1 as SGHAT and CDR2 as FQNNGV. This chain uses TRBV11-2 with TRBJ1-2, with D possibly being TRBD1 (5 bases). The sequencing input was peripheral blood. The receptor was derived from a woman younger than 45 with COVID-19, enrolled during active disease. The CDR3 DNA reads as TGTGCCAGCAGCTTAGATCGGGCAGGGTTTAACTATGGCTACACCTTC. Encoded protein: CASSLDRAGFNYGYTF.